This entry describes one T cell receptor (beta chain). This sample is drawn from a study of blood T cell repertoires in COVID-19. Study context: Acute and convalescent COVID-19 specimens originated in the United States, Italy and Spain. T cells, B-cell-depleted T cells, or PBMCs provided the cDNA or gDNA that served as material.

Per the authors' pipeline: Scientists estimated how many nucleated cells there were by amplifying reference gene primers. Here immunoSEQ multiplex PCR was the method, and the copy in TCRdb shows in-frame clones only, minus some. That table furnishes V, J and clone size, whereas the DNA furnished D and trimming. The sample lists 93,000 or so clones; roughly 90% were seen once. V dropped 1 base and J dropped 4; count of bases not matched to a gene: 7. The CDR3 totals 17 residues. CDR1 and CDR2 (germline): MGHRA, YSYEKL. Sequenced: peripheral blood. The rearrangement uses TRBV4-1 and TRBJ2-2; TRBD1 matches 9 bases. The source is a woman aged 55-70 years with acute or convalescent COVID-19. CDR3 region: CASSQGAGTGITGELFF. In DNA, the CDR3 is TGCGCCAGCAGCCAAGGGGCCGGGACAGGGATCACCGGGGAGCTGTTTTTT.